Given below is one T cell receptor beta chain in context. The data were produced by immunoSEQ multiplex PCR, yet TCRdb's version contains in-frame clones alone and is incomplete. Of around 310,000 clones listed, 90% were seen once; the top ten hold around 0.98%. This record belongs to a study of blood T cell repertoires in COVID-19. On the study more broadly: The analysed material was cDNA or gDNA that came from T cells, B-cell-depleted T cells, or PBMCs.

The CDR3 runs 15 residues. Germline CDR1 and CDR2: SEHNR and FQNEAQ (reference sequence). After removal of 3 bases from V and 3 bases from J, the junction contained 5 bases not matched to a gene. This clonotype was obtained from a woman aged 40-49 years with COVID-19, enrolled during active disease. Input material: peripheral blood. V and J are TRBV7-9 and TRBJ2-3; 8 bases are shared with TRBD1. The CDR3 region is CASSFDRGRTDTQYF. For the CDR3, the DNA is TGTGCCAGCAGCTTTGACAGGGGTAGAACAGATACGCAGTATTTT.